A selection of T cell receptor beta chains follows, all from one sample in a study of cytomegalovirus exposure and HLA in healthy donors. The method was immunoSEQ multiplex PCR; TCRdb's version includes in-frame clones alone and lacks a portion of them. The sample contains some 120,000 clones, roughly 90% of which appear only once. Sequencing was done on a sample of PBMCs. The origin of the receptors is a man aged 25-45 years in good health and CMV-seronegative. The CDR3 runs from the conserved cysteine through the conserved F or W. The D gene is left open where the match is weak. Size values are once, few and many counts, or a class for expanded clones, and some rows have none.

j_call: TRBJ1-4
v_call: TRBV6-1
d_call: .
clone_size: .
cdr3_nt: TGTGCCAGCAGTGAAAGGAGACTTAATGAAAAACTGTTTTTT
cdr3_aa: CASSERRLNEKLFF

j_call: TRBJ2-1
v_call: TRBV6-1
d_call: .
clone_size: .
cdr3_nt: TGTGCCAGCAGTACGACAGCATACAATGAGCAGTTCTTC
cdr3_aa: CASSTTAYNEQFF

j_call: TRBJ2-4
v_call: TRBV27
d_call: TRBD1
clone_size: .
cdr3_nt: TGTGCCAGCAGCCTCACGGACAGGAAAAACATTCAGTACTTC
cdr3_aa: CASSLTDRKNIQYF

j_call: TRBJ1-3
v_call: TRBV5-4
d_call: TRBD1
clone_size: .
cdr3_nt: TGTGCCAGCAGCTTGGCAGGGGGAGGAAACACCATATATTTT
cdr3_aa: CASSLAGGGNTIYF

j_call: TRBJ2-7
v_call: TRBV7-9
d_call: TRBD2
clone_size: .
cdr3_nt: TGTGCCAGCAGCTTAGCCGGGACTAGCGGGATTGAGCAGTACTTC
cdr3_aa: CASSLAGTSGIEQYF

j_call: TRBJ2-1
v_call: TRBV6-1
d_call: .
clone_size: .
cdr3_nt: TGTGCCAGCAGTGAAGTTGTTTTGAGTTATCTTACCGATGAGCAGTTCTTC
cdr3_aa: CASSEVVLSYLTDEQFF

j_call: TRBJ1-1
v_call: TRBV10-1
d_call: TRBD1
clone_size: .
cdr3_nt: TGCGCCAGCAGTCCCGGGACAGGGGGTCCCGAAGCTTTCTTT
cdr3_aa: CASSPGTGGPEAFF

j_call: TRBJ1-4
v_call: TRBV19
d_call: TRBD1
clone_size: once
cdr3_nt: TGTGCCACCACAGGGGGTCAATGGTATGAAAAACTGTTTTTT
cdr3_aa: CATTGGQWYEKLFF

j_call: TRBJ1-2
v_call: TRBV19
d_call: .
clone_size: .
cdr3_nt: TGTGCCAGTAGTTCAGGGTACTATGGCTACACCTTC
cdr3_aa: CASSSGYYGYTF

j_call: TRBJ1-5
v_call: TRBV30
d_call: .
clone_size: .
cdr3_nt: TGTGCCTGGAGCGAAACAGGATCGACGCAGCCCCAGCATTTT
cdr3_aa: CAWSETGSTQPQHF

j_call: TRBJ1-1
v_call: TRBV7-9
d_call: .
clone_size: .
cdr3_nt: TGTGCCAGCAGCTTAGCCGGAGGGCCCCACGAGTTTTTCTTT
cdr3_aa: CASSLAGGPHEFFF

j_call: TRBJ2-7
v_call: TRBV11-1
d_call: .
clone_size: .
cdr3_nt: TGTGCCAGCAGCTTAGAGACTAGGCTAGGCACCTACGAGCAGTACTTC
cdr3_aa: CASSLETRLGTYEQYF

j_call: TRBJ2-7
v_call: TRBV15
d_call: .
clone_size: .
cdr3_nt: TGTGCCACCAGCAGAGATGAGGCGAGAAACGAGCAGTACTTC
cdr3_aa: CATSRDEARNEQYF

j_call: TRBJ2-7
v_call: TRBV5-4
d_call: TRBD1
clone_size: .
cdr3_nt: TGTGCCAGCAGCCAAAAGGGGGCCAGGTACGAGCAGTACTTC
cdr3_aa: CASSQKGARYEQYF

j_call: TRBJ2-7
v_call: TRBV27
d_call: .
clone_size: .
cdr3_nt: TGTGCCAGCAGTTTGGCTCCCGGGACACCCTACGAGCAGTACTTC
cdr3_aa: CASSLAPGTPYEQYF

j_call: TRBJ2-1
v_call: TRBV5-4
d_call: TRBD2
clone_size: .
cdr3_nt: TGTGCCAGCAGCTTCGGCGGGAGGTATTACAATGAGCAGTTCTTC
cdr3_aa: CASSFGGRYYNEQFF

j_call: TRBJ1-6
v_call: TRBV18
d_call: .
clone_size: .
cdr3_nt: TGTGCCAGCTCACCTTATAGCAGCGAGAATAATTCACCCCTCCACTTT
cdr3_aa: CASSPYSSENNSPLHF